Sequencing of this T cell receptor (beta chain) was carried out in a study of T cell responses to AZD1222 COVID-19 vaccine. General observations from the study: Nearly half of spike-specific TCRs reportedly target unmutated variant regions.

The method was immunoSEQ multiplex PCR; TCRdb's version includes in-frame clones alone and lacks a portion of them. The table records under 95,000 clones, 85% to 90% of them present only once. Comments on this clone: Its specificity is unknown.

Germline V gene data show CDR1 as LGHNA and CDR2 as YNFKEQ. The CDR3 consists of 16 residues. The ends were cut back, 0 bases at V and 7 bases at J, with 18 bases in the middle. The clonotype was recovered from an adult who received the AZD1222 COVID-19 vaccine. The sequencing here drew on peripheral blood, taken 28 days after the second AZD1222 dose. The V gene is TRBV4-2, the J gene TRBJ1-1; TRBD1 might be the D (5 bases). The CDR3 region is CASSQEWGEGNGEAFF. The CDR3 region has the DNA TGTGCCAGCAGCCAAGAGTGGGGGGAGGGAAATGGTGAAGCTTTCTTT.